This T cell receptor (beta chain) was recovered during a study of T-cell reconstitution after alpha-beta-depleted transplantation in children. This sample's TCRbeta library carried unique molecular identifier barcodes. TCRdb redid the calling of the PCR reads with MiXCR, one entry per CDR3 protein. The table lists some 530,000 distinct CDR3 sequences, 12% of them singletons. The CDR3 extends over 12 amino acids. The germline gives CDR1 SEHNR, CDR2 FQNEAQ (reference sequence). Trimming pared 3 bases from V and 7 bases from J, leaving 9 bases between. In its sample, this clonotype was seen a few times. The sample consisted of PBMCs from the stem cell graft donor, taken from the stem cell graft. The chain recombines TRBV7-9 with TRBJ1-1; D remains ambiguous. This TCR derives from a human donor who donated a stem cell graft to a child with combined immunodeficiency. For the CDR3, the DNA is TGTGCCAGCAGCTTTGGGCCCATTGAAGCTTTCTTT. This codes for CASSFGPIEAFF. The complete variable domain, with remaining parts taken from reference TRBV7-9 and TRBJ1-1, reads DTGVSQNPRHKITKRGQNVTFRCDPISEHNRLYWYRQTLGQGPEFLTYFQNEAQLEKSRLLSDRFSAERPKGSFSTLEIQRTEQGDSAMYLCASSFGPIEAFFGQGTRLTVV.